One sample yielded the 32 T cell receptor beta chains listed below, sequenced in a study of blood T cell repertoires in COVID-19. Data came from immunoSEQ multiplex PCR; TCRdb stores just in-frame clones and leaves some out. The table records roughly 26,000 clones, 82% of them present only once. Source material: peripheral blood. All receptors derive from a human donor in a cohort sampled during active COVID-19.

The rearrangement uses TRBV25-1 and TRBJ1-4; no firm D call. From germline, CDR1 is MGHDK and CDR2 SYGVNS. V was shortened by 5 bases and J by 4 bases, with 11 bases between the two germline ends. The CDR3 runs 14 residues. CDR3 sequence (DNA): TGTGCCAGCAGTTGGGCAGACCGTAATGAAAAACTGTTTTTT. This translates into CASSWADRNEKLFF.

The J gene is TRBJ2-7, the V gene TRBV6-5; 8 bases fit TRBD2. V shed 4 bases and J 0 bases; nucleotides not matched to a gene: 2. The germline gives CDR1 MNHEY, CDR2 SVGAGI. The CDR3 extends over 14 amino acids. Here the CDR3 DNA reads TGTGCCAGCAGTTTAGCGGGGACCTCCTACGAGCAGTACTTC. This encodes CASSLAGTSYEQYF.

V gene TRBV5-1 combines with J gene TRBJ2-7; 9 bases line up with TRBD1. From germline, CDR1 is SGHRS and CDR2 YFSETQ. The trim removed 5 bases at V and 5 bases at J, leaving 14 bases unmatched. The CDR3 covers 16 residues. CDR3: CASSPPQQGAKNEQYF. CDR3 DNA: TGCGCCAGCAGTCCCCCCCAACAGGGGGCGAAGAACGAGCAGTACTTC.

In its sample, this clone was seen a few times. The V call is TRBV19, the J call TRBJ1-5; 10 nucleotides align to TRBD1. V gave up 4 bases and J gave up 1 base; unmatched junction bases: 13. This CDR3 contains 19 residues. Per germline, CDR1 LNHDA and CDR2 SQIVND (reference sequence). The CDR3 coding sequence is TGTGCCAGTAGTAAGACTCCGGGACAGGGGAAAGGAAGCAATCAGCCCCAGCATTTT. Translated: CASSKTPGQGKGSNQPQHF.

V usage is TRBV11-3 and J usage is TRBJ2-1; 9 nucleotides match TRBD2. V gave up 1 base and J gave up 8 bases; unmatched junction bases: 9. The CDR3 contains 16 residues. The V gene's germline CDR1 is SGHNT and CDR2 YENEEA. The CDR3 here is CASSLGSSGNFDEQFF. The CDR3 nucleotides are TGTGCCAGCAGCTTAGGTTCTAGCGGGAATTTCGATGAGCAGTTCTTC.

This sequence joins TRBV9 and TRBJ2-5; D is possibly TRBD2 (5 bases). CDR1 and CDR2 (germline): SGDLS, YYNGEE. The CDR3 has 13 amino acids. Trimming stripped 4 bases from V and 2 bases from J, with 9 bases between. This chain's CDR3 is CASSRGEQETQYF. In nucleotides, the CDR3 is TGTGCCAGCAGCCGGGGAGAGCAAGAGACCCAGTACTTC.

The rearrangement joins TRBV15 to TRBJ2-7; no firm D call. Per germline, CDR1 LNHNV and CDR2 YYDKDF (reference sequence). This CDR3 region has 14 residues. V was pared by 0 bases and J by 2 bases, with 8 bases between. Written as DNA, the CDR3 is TGTGCCACCAGCAGAGATCTGGGCCCCTACGAGCAGTACTTC. This translates into CATSRDLGPYEQYF.

This rearrangement joins TRBV11-3 to TRBJ2-7, with 10 bases matching TRBD1. V was pared by 2 bases and J by 6 bases, with 7 bases of the junction left unmatched. Per the germline V gene, CDR1 is SGHNT and CDR2 is YENEEA. This CDR3 is 15 amino acids long. CDR3 loop: CASSLSGQGPLEQYF. CDR3 coding DNA: TGTGCCAGCAGCTTATCGGGACAGGGGCCCCTCGAGCAGTACTTC.

The DNA of the CDR3 is TGTGCCAGTAGCCTCAGACTAGCGGCTGCCTACGAGCAGTACTTC. It codes for CASSLRLAAAYEQYF. This rearrangement joins TRBV19 to TRBJ2-7, with 9 bases identical to TRBD2. The CDR3 spans 15 residues. Germline V CDR1 and CDR2: LNHDA, SQIVND (reference sequence). V gave up 6 bases and J gave up 2 bases; unmatched junction bases: 8. Full variable domain (remainder filled in from reference TRBV19 and TRBJ2-7): DGGITQSPKYLFRKEGQNVTLSCEQNLNHDAMYWYRQDPGQGLRLIYYSQIVNDFQKGDIAEGYSVSREKKESFPLTVTSAQKNPTAFYLCASSLRLAAAYEQYFGPGTRLTVT.

This chain links TRBV10-1 with TRBJ2-1; D is possibly TRBD2 (6 bases). The CDR3 runs to 17 residues. Between the trimmed V and J ends, which lost 10 bases and 0 bases, there was a span of 22 bases. Per the germline V gene, CDR1 is WNHNN and CDR2 is SYGVQD (reference sequence). The CDR3: CAKKLDYLFSSYNEQFF. The CDR3 region has the DNA TGCGCCAAAAAATTGGACTACCTCTTCAGCTCCTACAATGAGCAGTTCTTC.

The chain is built from TRBV19 and TRBJ2-2, with D possibly matching TRBD1 (5 bases). Germline-derived CDR1 and CDR2 are LNHDA and SQIVND (reference sequence). Trimming left V 4 bases short and J 3 bases short, with 6 bases between. The CDR3 covers 13 residues. The CDR3 is CASSKGHTGELFF. The CDR3 region has the DNA TGTGCCAGTAGTAAGGGGCACACCGGGGAGCTGTTTTTT.

V and J are TRBV30 and TRBJ2-7; perhaps TRBD2 as D (5 bases). The V and J ends lost 5 bases and 0 bases respectively, with 14 bases between them. Germline values: CDR1 GTSNPN, CDR2 SVGIG (reference sequence). The CDR3 spans 14 residues. CDR3 loop: CAWSKVANSYEQYF. The CDR3 DNA follows: TGTGCCTGGTCCAAGGTAGCGAACTCCTACGAGCAGTACTTC.

The gene calls are TRBV4-2 and TRBJ2-1, with 11 bases identical to TRBD2. V was clipped by 2 bases and J by 6 bases; unmatched bases: 3. The CDR3 runs to 15 residues. Germline V lookup: CDR1 LGHNA, CDR2 YNFKEQ. The CDR3, as DNA: TGTGCCAGCAGCCAAACTAGCGGGGGATTCAATGAGCAGTTCTTC. Protein product: CASSQTSGGFNEQFF.

CDR3 sequence reads: CASSQTSSRKAFF. The CDR3 DNA reads as TGTGCCAGCAGCCAGACCTCGTCGAGGAAAGCTTTCTTT. The rearrangement joins TRBV6-6 to TRBJ1-1; D call uncertain. The V end lost 6 bases, the J end lost 9 bases, and 17 bases lay between the germline ends. Germline loops: CDR1 MNHNY, CDR2 SVGAGI (reference sequence). The CDR3 has 13 amino acids.

CDR3 residues: CSVGQGLGEQYF. As DNA, the CDR3 is TGCAGCGTGGGACAGGGCCTTGGAGAGCAGTACTTC. V and J are TRBV29-1 and TRBJ2-7, with TRBD1 identical over 9 bases. The ends lost 6 bases at V and 7 bases at J; junction bases unmatched: 7. CDR3 length: 12 amino acids. Germline V gene data show CDR1 as SQVTM and CDR2 as ANQGSEA.

This clone was recorded only once. As DNA, the CDR3 is TGTGCCAGCAGTGAGCGACAGCTAAGCTCCTATAATTCACCCCTCCACTTT. Translated: CASSERQLSSYNSPLHF. The chain employs TRBV28 and TRBJ1-6; a weak D match, TRBD1 (5 bases). Germline loops: CDR1 MDHEN, CDR2 SYDVKM. V was shortened by 5 bases and J by 0 bases, with 14 bases between the two germline ends. There are 17 residues in the CDR3.

The chain couples TRBV7-8 to TRBJ2-6, with 8 bases that match TRBD1. The V and J ends lost 1 base and 1 base, in that order; junction bases with no gene match: 15. CDR1 and CDR2 from the germline V gene are SGHVS and FQNEAQ. The CDR3 totals 21 residues. CDR3 in amino acids: CASSLDMAGQATRSGANVLTF. CDR3 bases: TGTGCCAGCAGCTTAGACATGGCGGGACAGGCGACAAGGTCTGGGGCCAACGTCCTGACTTTC. The variable domain in full, with the rest retrieved from reference TRBV7-8 and TRBJ2-6, is GAGVSQSPRYKVAKRGQDVALRCDPISGHVSLFWYQQALGQGPEFLTYFQNEAQLDKSGLPSDRFFAERPEGSVSTLKIQRTQQEDSAVYLCASSLDMAGQATRSGANVLTFGAGSRLTVL.

The CDR3 loop is CASSIERQRHGYTF. In DNA, the CDR3 is TGTGCCAGTAGTATAGAGAGACAGAGACATGGCTACACCTTC. The V and J genes are TRBV19 and TRBJ1-2, with TRBD1 as a possible D gene (5 bases). Trimming cost V 0 bases and J 6 bases, with 11 bases left between them. There are 14 residues in the CDR3. Germline assignment: CDR1 LNHDA and CDR2 SQIVND (reference sequence).

V usage is TRBV7-2 and J usage is TRBJ2-7, with 16 nucleotides matching TRBD2. This CDR3 has 18 amino acids. J gave up 4 bases and V 5 bases, and 11 bases lay outside the gene matches. CDR1 and CDR2 (germline): SGHTA, FQGNSA. In nucleotides, the CDR3 is TGTGCCAGCAGCCCGGGGACTAGCGGGGGGGCGATAAAGTACGAGCAGTACTTC. Encoded protein: CASSPGTSGGAIKYEQYF. Filled out from reference TRBV7-2 and TRBJ2-7, the complete variable domain reads GAGVSQSPSNKVTEKGKDVELRCDPISGHTALYWYRQSLGQGLEFLIYFQGNSAPDKSGLPSDRFSAERTGGSVSTLTIQRTQQEDSAVYLCASSPGTSGGAIKYEQYFGPGTRLTVT.

The chain recombines TRBV2 with TRBJ2-3, with 9 positions matching TRBD1. Germline V CDR1 and CDR2: SNHLY, FYNNEI. J gave up 3 bases and V 9 bases, and 10 bases lay outside the gene matches. The CDR3 has 15 residues. CDR3 loop: CARGHRGRTTDTQYF. The CDR3 coding sequence is TGTGCCAGGGGCCACAGGGGGCGTACAACAGATACGCAGTATTTT.

The chain has TRBV5-4 and TRBJ2-7; 8 nucleotides line up with TRBD1. The CDR3 has 14 residues. With V trimmed by 0 bases and J by 4 bases, 3 bases remained unmatched. Germline lookup yields CDR1 SGHNT and CDR2 YYREEE (reference sequence). CDR3 in amino acids: CASSLGQGRYEQYF. CDR3 DNA sequence: TGTGCCAGCAGCTTGGGACAGGGGAGGTACGAGCAGTACTTC.

The chain carries TRBV6-6 and TRBJ1-1; TRBD1 is a possible D gene (5 bases). The germline gives CDR1 MNHNY, CDR2 SVGAGI (reference sequence). V was shortened by 7 bases and J by 6 bases, with 15 bases between the two germline ends. CDR3 length: 13 amino acids. The CDR3: CASIIRERPEAFF. DNA for the CDR3: TGTGCCAGCATAATCAGGGAAAGGCCTGAAGCTTTCTTT.

This sequence joins TRBV9 and TRBJ2-2; 10 bases line up with TRBD2. Germline trimming cut 5 bases from V and 0 bases from J; bases unmatched to any gene: 13. Germline values: CDR1 SGDLS, CDR2 YYNGEE. This CDR3 comprises 19 residues. CDR3 loop: CASRKSGSGGPSNTGELFF. The CDR3 DNA reads as TGTGCCAGCAGGAAATCGGGTAGCGGGGGGCCCTCGAACACCGGGGAGCTGTTTTTT.

The chain uses TRBV4-3 and TRBJ2-2; 8 bases are shared with TRBD1. This CDR3 spans 15 amino acids. The germline V gene encodes CDR1 LGHNA and CDR2 YSLEER. J gave up 4 bases and V 1 base, and 2 bases lay outside the gene matches. CDR3 coding DNA: TGCGCCAGCAGCCAAGCCGGGACAGGCACCGGGGAGCTGTTTTTT. The encoded protein is CASSQAGTGTGELFF.

The rearrangement uses TRBV27 and TRBJ1-2, with 9 bases aligning to TRBD1. The CDR3 is made up of 15 amino acids. V shed 5 bases and J 1 base; nucleotides not matched to a gene: 5. CDR1 is MNHEY and CDR2 is SMNVEV in the germline V gene (reference sequence). CDR3 sequence (DNA): TGTGCCAGCAGTCCCGGGACAGGGTTTAACTATGGCTACACCTTC. Encoded protein: CASSPGTGFNYGYTF.

This sequence joins TRBV28 and TRBJ2-1; the D gene is possibly TRBD1 (5 bases). Germline loops: CDR1 MDHEN, CDR2 SYDVKM. The CDR3 runs to 15 residues. V lost 2 bases and J lost 2, with 10 bases in between. CDR3 region: CASSLRQHAYNEQFF. CDR3 coding DNA: TGTGCCAGCAGTTTACGACAGCACGCCTACAATGAGCAGTTCTTC.

The chain links TRBV6-2 or TRBV6-3 to TRBJ2-1; D is possibly TRBD2 (5 bases). CDR1 and CDR2 from the germline V gene are MNHEY and SVGEGT. The CDR3 length is 14 residues. Trimming pared 4 bases from V and 9 bases from J, leaving 16 bases between. The CDR3 region has the DNA TGTGCCAGCAGTTCCCCAAATGGAGGCCTTGAGCAGTTCTTC. Its protein product is CASSSPNGGLEQFF.

This clone was seen only a few times. V gene TRBV18 combines with J gene TRBJ1-5; D might be TRBD1 (6 bases). Germline V gene sequence: CDR1 KGHSH, CDR2 LQKENI. V lost 3 bases and J 7 bases, leaving 16 bases between the germline ends. The CDR3 consists of 15 residues. CDR3 in DNA: TGTGCCAGCTCACCGGCGACAGGAGCAAAGCAGCCCCAGCATTTT. Amino acid sequence: CASSPATGAKQPQHF.

This chain links TRBV7-2 with TRBJ2-3; a weak D match, TRBD1 (6 bases). Trimming pared 0 bases from V and 1 base from J, leaving 11 bases between. CDR1 and CDR2 from the germline V gene are SGHTA and FQGNSA. The CDR3 runs to 16 residues. The CDR3 region has the DNA TGTGCCAGCAGCTTAGCGGGGGCCGGAGGCACAGATACGCAGTATTTT. Translation gives CASSLAGAGGTDTQYF.

J is TRBJ2-7 and V is TRBV7-9; a weak D match, TRBD2 (6 bases). Germline assignment: CDR1 SEHNR and CDR2 FQNEAQ (reference sequence). This CDR3 comprises 14 residues. Trimming stripped 5 bases from V and 4 bases from J, with 15 bases between. Here the CDR3 DNA reads TGTGCCAGCAGCCTCCGAACTAGCTCATACGAGCAGTACTTC. Its protein is CASSLRTSSYEQYF.

J is TRBJ2-7 and V is TRBV4-1; 8 nucleotides agree with TRBD2. Germline lookup yields CDR1 MGHRA and CDR2 YSYEKL. The CDR3 sequence is 16 residues long. After removal of 0 bases from V and 2 bases from J, the junction contained 6 bases not matched to a gene. This CDR3 reads CASSQERAGVPYEQYF. Written as DNA, the CDR3 is TGCGCCAGCAGCCAAGAAAGAGCGGGAGTCCCCTACGAGCAGTACTTC.

The rearrangement uses TRBV7-3 and TRBJ2-3; D is possibly TRBD1 (7 bases). V dropped 2 bases and J dropped 3 bases, with 15 bases sitting between them. CDR3 length: 16 amino acids. Per germline, CDR1 SGHTA and CDR2 FQGTGA. The CDR3 DNA reads TGTGCCAGCAGCTTATCAGGGGGGCATTTGACAGATACGCAGTATTTT. Protein: CASSLSGGHLTDTQYF.